Shown below are 15 T cell receptor beta chains from a single sample sequenced in a study of blood T cells in healthy people across ages. The authors ran a second PCR of 7 to 11 cycles using a sample-barcoded 5' primer and a J-beta primer mix. TCRdb fed the 5' RACE reads into MiXCR, producing one record per CDR3 protein. The sample includes about 1.7 million distinct CDR3 sequences, approximately 28% of them seen just once. The specimen sequenced was blood. Source of these receptors: a woman aged 25-40 years in good health.

Regarding this clonotype: One end of the junction varies from germline; a read error may be responsible. The CDR3 bases are TGTGCCAGCAGGCCCTCGGAGAGCCTATTGTTCTTC. Translation: CASRPSESLLFF. The V call is TRBV12-3 or TRBV12-4, the J call TRBJ1-2; no definite D call. The CDR3 sequence is 12 residues long.

This clonotype was observed at least ten times. The chain couples TRBV6-2 or TRBV6-3 to TRBJ2-7; D uncertain. Germline V gives CDR1 MNHEY, CDR2 SVGEGT. CDR3 length: 13 residues. V gave up 2 bases and J gave up 3 bases, with 8 bases separating them. CDR3 in amino acids: CASSYAGYYEQYF. The CDR3 coding sequence is TGTGCCAGCAGTTACGCAGGATACTACGAGCAGTACTTC.

CDR3 bases: TGTGCCAGCAGTCCCAATAGGTTCGGAGGAAACTACGAGCAGTACTTC. This gives the protein CASSPNRFGGNYEQYF. This chain connects TRBV12-3 or TRBV12-4 to TRBJ2-7; TRBD2 might be the D (5 bases). The V end lost 5 bases, the J end lost 3 bases, and 20 bases lay between the germline ends. The CDR3 consists of 16 residues.

This clonotype was picked up a small number of times. The chain has TRBV10-3 and TRBJ1-4; 7 bases are shared with TRBD1. The CDR3 is 14 amino acids. Losses at the gene ends were 6 bases for V and 7 bases for J; bases not matched to a gene: 8. Germline loops: CDR1 ENHRY, CDR2 SYGVKD. The CDR3 sequence is CAISRQGSGEKLFF. The CDR3 bases are TGTGCCATCAGCCGACAGGGTTCGGGTGAAAAACTGTTTTTT.

The chain carries TRBV7-2 and TRBJ2-3, with 14 bases aligning to TRBD2. CDR1 is SGHTA and CDR2 is FQGNSA in the germline V gene. The V gene end was trimmed by 5 bases and the J gene end by 5 bases; junction bases not matched to a gene: 6. The CDR3 has 16 residues. CDR3 sequence: CASSHRLAGGKDTQYF. The CDR3 DNA reads TGTGCCAGCAGCCACCGACTAGCGGGAGGGAAAGATACGCAGTATTTT.

Many counts were recorded for this clonotype. This chain connects TRBV4-3 to TRBJ2-7; TRBD1 matches 11 bases. V was pared by 2 bases and J by 4 bases, with 4 bases of the junction left unmatched. CDR1 and CDR2 (germline): LGHNA, YSLEER. The CDR3 extends over 15 amino acids. The CDR3 spells CASSQKGQGVYEQYF. The CDR3 DNA sequence: TGCGCCAGCAGCCAAAAGGGACAGGGGGTTTACGAGCAGTACTTC.

This clonotype appeared a few times. V gene TRBV29-1 combines with J gene TRBJ2-3; the match to TRBD1 covers 10 bases. V trimming: 7 bases; J trimming: 5 bases; junction bases outside the gene matches: 9. Per the germline V gene, CDR1 is SQVTM and CDR2 is ANQGSEA. The CDR3 runs 14 residues. This CDR3 reads CSADRQGAGDTQYF. The CDR3 DNA reads TGCAGCGCTGATAGACAGGGGGCTGGAGATACGCAGTATTTT.

This clonotype has a count of ten or more. CDR3 DNA sequence: TGCGCCAGCAGCCAAACCGGACAGGGGAGGGAGACCCAGTACTTC. Protein: CASSQTGQGRETQYF. The rearrangement uses TRBV4-1 and TRBJ2-5; 9 positions match TRBD1. The V and J ends lost 2 bases and 5 bases, in that order; junction bases with no gene match: 6. The CDR3 totals 15 residues. Germline values: CDR1 MGHRA, CDR2 YSYEKL.

This clonotype was detected only a few times. The chain uses TRBV3-1 and TRBJ2-5, with 8 bases identical to TRBD2. This CDR3 has 17 amino acids. CDR1 is LGHDT, CDR2 YNNKEL, per germline (reference sequence). The V and J ends lost 1 base and 4 bases, in that order; junction bases with no gene match: 11. CDR3 coding DNA: TGTGCCAGCAGCCAAGTAGCCCTCGGGGGGGCGGTAGAGACCCAGTACTTC. Protein sequence: CASSQVALGGAVETQYF.

The gene calls are TRBV30 and TRBJ2-7; D perhaps matches TRBD1 (5 bases). The CDR3 loop spans 11 amino acids. Germline assignment: CDR1 GTSNPN and CDR2 SVGIG (reference sequence). The CDR3 protein is CALTVTYEQYF. CDR3 nucleotides: TGTGCTCTGACAGTAACCTACGAGCAGTACTTC. The full variable domain, in which reference TRBV30 and TRBJ2-7 provide the parts outside the CDR3, is SQTIHQWPATLVQPVGSPLSLECTVEGTSNPNLYWYRQAAGRGLQLLFYSVGIGQISSEVPQNLSASRPQDRQFILSSKKLLLSDSGFYLCALTVTYEQYFGPGTRLTVT.

Of note for this clonotype: A single base separates this from a much larger clone, so it may be a read error. This sequence joins TRBV6-1 and TRBJ2-4; D ambiguous. Germline V lookup: CDR1 MNHNS, CDR2 SASEGT. The CDR3 loop spans 10 amino acids. This chain's CDR3 is CAGSDGPQYF. The CDR3 DNA follows: TGTGCCGGCAGTGATGGCCCACAGTACTTC.

The rearrangement links TRBV10-3 to TRBJ1-1; D ambiguous. V was pared by 0 bases and J by 4 bases, with 18 bases between. The germline V gene has CDR1 ENHRY and CDR2 SYGVKD. The CDR3 is 17 amino acids. As DNA, the CDR3 is TGTGCCATCAGTGAGTCGACCGGACCGGCTCCGAGCACTGAAGCTTTCTTT. Translated, it gives CAISESTGPAPSTEAFF.

The genes are TRBV4-1 and TRBJ1-2; D uncertain. Germline assignment: CDR1 MGHRA and CDR2 YSYEKL. The V gene lost 4 bases and the J gene lost 1 base, with 19 bases spanning the gap. This CDR3 is built from 17 residues. CDR3: CASSRGESTRINYGYTF. DNA for the CDR3: TGCGCCAGCAGCCGAGGCGAATCCACCCGCATTAACTATGGCTACACCTTC.

On this clonotype: Without the conserved terminal phenylalanine or tryptophan, this CDR3 likely stems from a read error. The chain joins TRBV9 to TRBJ2-3; no reliable D call. CDR3 length equals 16 residues. Germline CDR1 reads SGDLS; CDR2 reads YYNGEE. Trimming removed 2 bases from V and 4 bases from J, with 17 bases in between. The CDR3 sequence is CASSVAARSRPDTQYL. The CDR3 DNA reads as TGTGCCAGCAGCGTGGCAGCTAGGTCTCGTCCAGATACGCAGTATCTT.

This clonotype was counted many times. The chain recombines TRBV29-1 with TRBJ2-1; 9 nucleotides match TRBD2. CDR1 is SQVTM, CDR2 ANQGSEA, per germline. After removal of 4 bases from V and 9 bases from J, the junction contained 4 bases not matched to a gene. The CDR3 sequence is 12 residues long. The DNA of the CDR3 is TGCAGCGTTGGAGCGGGAGGTATTGAGCAGTTCTTC. Translating it yields CSVGAGGIEQFF.